This note documents a single T cell receptor (beta chain) sequence. This record belongs to a study of siplizumab effects on memory and regulatory T cells. The V gene's germline CDR1 is MNHNY and CDR2 SVGAGI (reference sequence). The CDR3 runs 13 residues. Trimming left V 5 bases short and J 5 bases short, with 12 bases between. Method: immunoSEQ multiplex PCR; TCRdb's copy keeps in-frame clones and lacks some. The top ten hold roughly 2.7% of the sample, which has about 100,000 clones, 91% seen once. The TCR sequence derives from a human donor in good health. Some clones in this sample may be carry-over from other donors' samples. The material sequenced was CD4+ T cells sorted from blood. The chain couples TRBV6-6 to TRBJ2-5, with D unclear. The CDR3 here is CASSRSPGETQYF. CDR3 DNA sequence: TGTGCCAGCAGTAGAAGTCCCGGGGAGACCCAGTACTTC.